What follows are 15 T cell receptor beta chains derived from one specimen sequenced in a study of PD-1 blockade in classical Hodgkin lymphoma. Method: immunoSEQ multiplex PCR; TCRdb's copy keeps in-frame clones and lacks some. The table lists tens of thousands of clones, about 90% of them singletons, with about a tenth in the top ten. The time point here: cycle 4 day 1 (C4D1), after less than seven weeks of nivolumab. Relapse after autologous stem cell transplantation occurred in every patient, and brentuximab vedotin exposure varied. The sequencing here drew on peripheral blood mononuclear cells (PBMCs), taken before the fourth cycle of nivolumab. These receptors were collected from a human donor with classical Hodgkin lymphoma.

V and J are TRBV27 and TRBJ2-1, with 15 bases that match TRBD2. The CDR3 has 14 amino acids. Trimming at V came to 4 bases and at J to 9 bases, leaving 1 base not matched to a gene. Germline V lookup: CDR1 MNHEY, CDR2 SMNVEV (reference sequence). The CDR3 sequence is CASSWTSGGAEQFF. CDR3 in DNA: TGTGCCAGCAGTTGGACTAGCGGGGGGGCTGAGCAGTTCTTC.

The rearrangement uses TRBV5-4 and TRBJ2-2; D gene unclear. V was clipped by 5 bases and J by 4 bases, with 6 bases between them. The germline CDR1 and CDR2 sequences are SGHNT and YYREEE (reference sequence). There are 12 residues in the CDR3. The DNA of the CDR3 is TGTGCCAGCAGTAGCCCCACCGGGGAGCTGTTTTTT. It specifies CASSSPTGELFF. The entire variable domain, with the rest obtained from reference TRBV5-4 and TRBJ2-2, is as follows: ETGVTQSPTHLIKTRGQQVTLRCSSQSGHNTVSWYQQALGQGPQFIFQYYREEENGRGNFPPRFSGLQFPNYSSELNVNALELDDSALYLCASSSPTGELFFGEGSRLTVL.

The CDR3 bases are TGCAGCGCCGGGACCCCAGGGGCAGCGAACACTGAAGCTTTCTTT. This gives the protein CSAGTPGAANTEAFF. This chain links TRBV29-1 with TRBJ1-1, with D possibly being TRBD1 (6 bases). Germline CDR1 and CDR2: SQVTM and ANQGSEA. This CDR3 has 15 amino acids. Between the trimmed V and J ends, which lost 7 bases and 1 base, there was a span of 19 bases.

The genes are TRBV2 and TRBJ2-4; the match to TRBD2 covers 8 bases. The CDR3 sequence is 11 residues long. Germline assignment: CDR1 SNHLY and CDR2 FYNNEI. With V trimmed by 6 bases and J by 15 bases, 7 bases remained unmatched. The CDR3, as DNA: TGTGCCAGCAGCCCGGGGACTAGGTCGTACTTC. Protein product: CASSPGTRSYF.

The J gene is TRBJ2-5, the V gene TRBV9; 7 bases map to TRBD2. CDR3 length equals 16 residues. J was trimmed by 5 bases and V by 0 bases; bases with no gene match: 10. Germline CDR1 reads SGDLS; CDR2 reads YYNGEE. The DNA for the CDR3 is TGTGCCAGCAGCGTAGAGGGGAGGGCAGGTTATGAGACCCAGTACTTC. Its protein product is CASSVEGRAGYETQYF.

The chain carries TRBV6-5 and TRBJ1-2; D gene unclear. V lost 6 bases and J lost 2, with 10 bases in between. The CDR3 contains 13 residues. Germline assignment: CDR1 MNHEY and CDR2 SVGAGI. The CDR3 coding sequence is TGTGCCAGCAGCCCATCCAGGAACTATGGCTACACCTTC. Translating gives CASSPSRNYGYTF.

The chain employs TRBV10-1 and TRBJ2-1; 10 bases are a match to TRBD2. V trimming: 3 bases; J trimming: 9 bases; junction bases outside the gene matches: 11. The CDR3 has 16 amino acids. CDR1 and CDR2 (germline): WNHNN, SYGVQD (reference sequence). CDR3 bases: TGCGCCAGCAGTGATATTCCGGCTAGCGGGGGTAGTGAGCAGTTCTTC. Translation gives CASSDIPASGGSEQFF.

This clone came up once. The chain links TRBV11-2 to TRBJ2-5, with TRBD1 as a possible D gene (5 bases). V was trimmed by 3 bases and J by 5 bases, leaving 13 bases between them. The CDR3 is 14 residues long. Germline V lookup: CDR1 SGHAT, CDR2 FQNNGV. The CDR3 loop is CASSLTRVAETQYF. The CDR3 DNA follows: TGTGCCAGCAGCTTGACCAGGGTAGCCGAGACCCAGTACTTC.

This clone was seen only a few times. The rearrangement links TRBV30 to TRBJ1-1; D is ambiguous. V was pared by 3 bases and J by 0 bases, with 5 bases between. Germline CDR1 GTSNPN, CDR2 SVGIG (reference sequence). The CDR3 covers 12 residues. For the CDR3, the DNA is TGTGCCTGGAGGAATATGAACACTGAAGCTTTCTTT. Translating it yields CAWRNMNTEAFF.

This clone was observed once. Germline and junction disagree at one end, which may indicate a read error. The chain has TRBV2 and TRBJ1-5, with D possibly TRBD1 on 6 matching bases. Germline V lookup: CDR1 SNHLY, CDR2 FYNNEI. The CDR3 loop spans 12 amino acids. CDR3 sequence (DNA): TGTGCCAGCAACAGGGATAATCAACCCCAGCATTTT. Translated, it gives CASNRDNQPQHF.

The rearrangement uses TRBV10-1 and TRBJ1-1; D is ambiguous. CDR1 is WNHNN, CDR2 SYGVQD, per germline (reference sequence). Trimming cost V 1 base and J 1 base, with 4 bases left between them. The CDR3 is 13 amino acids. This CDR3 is CASSEYWNTEAFF. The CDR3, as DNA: TGCGCCAGCAGTGAGTACTGGAACACTGAAGCTTTCTTT.

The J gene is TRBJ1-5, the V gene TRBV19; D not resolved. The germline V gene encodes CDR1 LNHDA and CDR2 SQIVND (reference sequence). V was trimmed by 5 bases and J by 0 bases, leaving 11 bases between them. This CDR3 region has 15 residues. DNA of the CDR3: TGTGCCAGTAGTCCCGCGGCAGTTAGCAATCAGCCCCAGCATTTT. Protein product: CASSPAAVSNQPQHF. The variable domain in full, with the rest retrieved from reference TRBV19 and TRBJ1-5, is DGGITQSPKYLFRKEGQNVTLSCEQNLNHDAMYWYRQDPGQGLRLIYYSQIVNDFQKGDIAEGYSVSREKKESFPLTVTSAQKNPTAFYLCASSPAAVSNQPQHFGDGTRLSIL.

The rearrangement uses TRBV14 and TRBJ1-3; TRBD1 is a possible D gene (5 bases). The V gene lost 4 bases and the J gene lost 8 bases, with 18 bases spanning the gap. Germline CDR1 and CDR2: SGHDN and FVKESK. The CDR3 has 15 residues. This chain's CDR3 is CASSLQPTPGDTIYF. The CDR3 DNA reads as TGTGCCAGCAGCCTACAACCTACTCCGGGGGACACCATATATTTT.

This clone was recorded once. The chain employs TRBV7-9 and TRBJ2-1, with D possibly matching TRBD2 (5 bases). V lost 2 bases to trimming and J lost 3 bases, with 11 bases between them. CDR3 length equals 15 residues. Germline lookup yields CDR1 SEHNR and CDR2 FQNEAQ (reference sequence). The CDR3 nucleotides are TGTGCCAGCAGCTTACGGGGAGCCAACTACAATGAGCAGTTCTTC. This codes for CASSLRGANYNEQFF.

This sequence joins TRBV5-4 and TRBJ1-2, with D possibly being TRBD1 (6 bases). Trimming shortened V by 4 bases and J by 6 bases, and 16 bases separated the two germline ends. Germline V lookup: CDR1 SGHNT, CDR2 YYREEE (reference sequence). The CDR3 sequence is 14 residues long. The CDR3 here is CASSPRTDSNGYTF. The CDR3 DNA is TGTGCCAGCAGCCCCCGGACAGACTCTAATGGCTACACCTTC.